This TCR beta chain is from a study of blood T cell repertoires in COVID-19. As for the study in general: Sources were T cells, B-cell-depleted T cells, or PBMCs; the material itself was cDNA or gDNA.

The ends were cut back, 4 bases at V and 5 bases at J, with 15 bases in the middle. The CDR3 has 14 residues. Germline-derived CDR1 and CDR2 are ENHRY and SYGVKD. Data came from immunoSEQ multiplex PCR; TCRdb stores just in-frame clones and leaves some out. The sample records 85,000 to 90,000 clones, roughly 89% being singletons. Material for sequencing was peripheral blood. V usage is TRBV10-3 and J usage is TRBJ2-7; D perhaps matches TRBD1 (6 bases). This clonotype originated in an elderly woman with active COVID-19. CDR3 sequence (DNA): TGTGCCATCAGTGCGACCGAGGGGGTTCACGAGCAGTACTTC. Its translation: CAISATEGVHEQYF.